One sample yielded the 8 T cell receptor beta chains listed below, sequenced in a study of T cells in localized non-small cell lung cancer. Assay used: immunoSEQ multiplex PCR; TCRdb lists only in-frame clones, some missing. Of some 78,000 clones in the sample, about four fifths are singletons; the top ten hold over 2.5%. This specimen consisted of peripheral blood, obtained before any cancer treatment. The receptor set was obtained from a man aged 40 to 69 with stage I lung adenocarcinoma.

V gene TRBV7-5 combines with J gene TRBJ1-4; the DNA was not used to check the table's D call, TRBD1. TRBV7-5 is reported as a pseudogene. The CDR3 loop spans 15 amino acids. The CDR3 here is CARITEDRGIGKLFF. CDR3 nucleotide sequence: TGTGCCAGAATCACCGAGGACAGGGGAATCGGAAAACTGTTTTTT.

The chain joins TRBV27 to TRBJ2-2, with D possibly matching TRBD2 (5 bases). The CDR3 extends over 17 amino acids. V lost 4 bases and J 4 bases, leaving 19 bases between the germline ends. CDR1 is MNHEY, CDR2 SMNVEV, per germline (reference sequence). The CDR3 region is CASSSRDTLRGTGELFF. The CDR3 nucleotides read TGTGCCAGCAGTTCCCGCGACACTCTCCGGGGCACCGGGGAGCTGTTTTTT.

The chain uses TRBV2 and TRBJ1-1; 9 bases align to TRBD1. CDR1 and CDR2 (germline): SNHLY, FYNNEI. The CDR3 is 15 residues long. With 4 bases clipped from V and 2 bases from J, the junction kept 5 bases outside the gene matches. For the CDR3, the DNA is TGTGCCAGCAGTGGGGACAGGGCAAAAAACACTGAAGCTTTCTTT. This sequence encodes CASSGDRAKNTEAFF.

This CDR3 is CASTVMGVGNTIYF. In DNA, the CDR3 is TGTGCCAGCACTGTAATGGGGGTGGGAAACACCATATATTTT. The chain has TRBV28 and TRBJ1-3, with D possibly TRBD1 on 5 matching bases. The CDR3 runs to 14 residues. Germline-derived CDR1 and CDR2 are MDHEN and SYDVKM. V was cut by 7 bases and J by 4 bases, with 14 bases left in between.

V is TRBV9 and J is TRBJ2-1; TRBD2 might be the D (6 bases). The CDR3 is 14 amino acids. CDR1 is SGDLS, CDR2 YYNGEE, per germline. V lost 4 bases, J lost 9 bases, and 17 bases lay in between. The CDR3 spells CASSPLTQGGEQFF. In DNA, the CDR3 is TGTGCCAGCAGCCCGTTGACTCAGGGAGGTGAGCAGTTCTTC.

This clone turned up a few times. The chain joins TRBV19 to TRBJ2-4; 7 bases are shared with TRBD1. Germline V gives CDR1 LNHDA, CDR2 SQIVND (reference sequence). CDR3 length: 16 amino acids. V shed 5 bases, J shed 7 bases, and the junction held 14 bases outside the gene matches. The CDR3 DNA sequence: TGTGCCAGTAGTCGCCGGACAGGTAGGATTCAGAACATTCAGTACTTC. Translating gives CASSRRTGRIQNIQYF.

The chain joins TRBV5-1 to TRBJ2-2; D perhaps matches TRBD2 (6 bases). The CDR3 extends over 15 amino acids. Trimming removed 1 base from V and 3 bases from J, with 10 bases in between. The germline gives CDR1 SGHRS, CDR2 YFSETQ. CDR3 nucleotides: TGCGCCAGCAGCTTGAAGGCGGGACACACCGGGGAGCTGTTTTTT. Encoded protein: CASSLKAGHTGELFF.

The V gene is TRBV9, the J gene TRBJ2-2, with a possible D match to TRBD1 (6 bases). V lost 4 bases and J lost 2, with 12 bases in between. The germline V gene encodes CDR1 SGDLS and CDR2 YYNGEE. This CDR3 has 15 residues. The CDR3 protein is CASSQRTVNTGELFF. In nucleotides, the CDR3 is TGTGCCAGCAGCCAGCGGACAGTTAACACCGGGGAGCTGTTTTTT.